This TCR beta chain was captured in a study of tumor and adjacent non-tumor tissue in lung cancer. Study background: About 4.17 million productive TCRbeta reads were obtained per sample on average.

The library came from three nested PCR rounds adapted from ARM-PCR protocols. Each CDR3 protein gets one entry after TCRdb re-called the multiplex PCR reads with MiXCR. The table shows 220,000 or so distinct CDR3 sequences, with 60% to 85% occurring only once. No cell sorting was done before RNA was extracted from the tissue. Material for sequencing was lung tumor tissue. The TCR comes from a man aged 55 to 70 with non-small cell lung cancer.

The CDR3 region is CASRSSRTVGEQFF. As DNA, the CDR3 is TGTGCCAGTAGATCCAGTCGCACGGTTGGTGAGCAGTTCTTC. The rearrangement links TRBV11-3 to TRBJ2-1; D gene unclear. Germline values: CDR1 SGHNT, CDR2 YENEEA. V was trimmed by 9 bases and J by 9 bases, leaving 21 bases between them. This CDR3 has 14 amino acids.